This T cell receptor beta chain was recovered during a study of cytomegalovirus exposure and HLA in healthy donors (dated by TCRdb to about 2017). For the wider study: An earlier analysis of around 600 of the donors reported 250 to 350 Gb of sequence data and about 100 million unique TCR beta sequences from about 179 million T cells. About 280 gigabases of sequencing data and approximately 80 million unique TCR sequences were included in an early release covering several hundred HLA-typed donors. Among the roughly 390 genotyped donors, 75% to 90% belonged to the genetic ancestry cluster associated with self-reported Caucasian donors. The study was designed to test whether signatures of past pathogen exposure could be identified by cataloging public T cell receptors. The study used immunosequencing to profile the T cell repertoires of approximately 690 subjects and linked those repertoires to cytomegalovirus serostatus. A separate validation cohort of 100 to 150 different subjects was used in addition to the approximately 700-subject first cohort. The study combined high-throughput TCR immunosequencing, statistical association of individual TCRs with disease status, and machine learning to predict cytomegalovirus infection status. A later analysis re-examined previously published TCR beta repertoires from several hundred donors and added high-resolution HLA genotyping to investigate patterns of TCR occurrence. The later analysis used no new phenotypic data to find candidate immune exposures, relying instead on TCR beta sequences and their occurrence across donors. To decide whether each TCR beta V gene segment behaved as functional or pseudogenic, an earlier analysis of 587 of the donors relied on high-throughput TCR beta sequencing. Donor age, sex, ethnicity and CMV serostatus were compiled alongside the repertoire data. Genome-wide SNP genotypes for about 65% of the 666 donors were used in a later genetic analysis, which treated that subset as a discovery cohort. All discovery cohort repertoires had been generated using a single sequencing platform. HLA typing included class I and class II loci at four-digit resolution. Typing coverage varied by locus: roughly 620-640 donors for A, B, C, DRB1 and DQB1; around 560 for DQA1; nearly 610 for DPA1; roughly 450 for DPB1. A handful of DR-DQ haplotypes were handled as single units for association and clustering because linkage in the cohort was strong. Among 300 to 450 genotyped donors of the cohort, an average of 235,054 unique TCR beta nucleotide sequences were sequenced per donor, around 20% of them non-productive. Findings and caveats that apply to the study as a whole: When HLA alleles, especially DR and DQ, strongly co-occurred, attributing TCR associations to individual alleles was difficult. The study listed 170 or so TCR beta chains as associated with cytomegalovirus. Several of the top co-occurrence clusters appeared to be linked to parvovirus B19, influenza, CMV and Epstein-Barr virus, according to a later analysis. Presence/absence analyses assumed roughly uniform sequencing depth across donors, an assumption that may not hold. In a later analysis, HLA-associated TCR beta chains showed more clonal expansion and lower generation probabilities than non-associated chains that were equally common. The 87-base-pair reads could not distinguish some IMGT-functional V segments, including TRBV6-2 and TRBV6-3, so those segments were excluded. An association between a missense DCLRE1C variant and V-gene and J-gene trimming of TCR beta chains was found in a later genetic analysis and replicated in an independent cohort. According to a later analysis, most CMV-associated TCR beta chains appeared to be HLA-restricted, and the HLA associations seemed to be driven largely by CMV exposure. Across donors, most TCR sequences were observed very rarely, whereas some public TCRs were present in many individuals. Correlated functional status among segregating V segments might be attributable to linkage disequilibrium, but an unknown experimental factor could not be ruled out. Cytomegalovirus status was reported to be diagnosed by the classifier with high specificity and sensitivity in both the original and validation cohorts. It was suggested by the authors that the approach could potentially be generalized to other disease states and immunological phenotypes. HLA typing was unavailable for some donors at each locus, so association tests used only the typed subset. Specific HLA alleles were associated with roughly 16,000 TCR beta sequences at a false discovery rate of 0.05 in a later analysis. In a later genetic analysis, fewer N-insertions in productive TCRs were reported among donors in an Asian-associated ancestry cluster than the roughly 700-donor mean. Immune exposure information for the cohort was limited to CMV serostatus. A cluster of highly shared sequence variants was judged likely to represent a technical artifact of the sequencing pipeline. Broadly in line with IMGT annotations, most TCR beta V segments showed up in productive rearrangements about 90% or about 30% of the time in an earlier analysis of roughly 590 of the donors. A further reported finding was that TCR beta sequences accurately predicted the HLA-A and HLA-B alleles for most subjects in the first cohort. This cohort had only TCR beta chains sequenced, and the lack of alpha or paired-chain data limited which features could be detected. Seventeen rarely observed V segments, including chromosome 9 orphons, were excluded from the earlier analysis of a few hundred of the donors because counts were too low. In vitro tests confirmed that three of the cytomegalovirus-associated TCR beta chains recognize cytomegalovirus antigens. In a later analysis, TCR association rates were found to vary across HLA loci, with the most associated TCRs seen for DRB1 alleles and the fewest for HLA-C alleles.

Receptor amplification or capture employed the immunoSEQ multiplex PCR assay. For the multiplex PCR, a mixture combining 60 forward primers for TCR Vbeta segments and 13 reverse primers for TCR Jbeta segments was used. Amplification of the CDR3 region of rearranged TCR beta genes was performed with a multiplex PCR assay on genomic DNA. The Illumina HiSeq System was used to sequence the amplified TCR beta libraries as 87-base-pair reads. As for how the authors treated the data: In a later analysis, tens of millions of unique TCR beta chains were counted across the 650 to 750 repertoires, and approximately 9.9 million of these chains were shared by at least two donors. Raw reads were error-corrected and collapsed into unique sequences with a nearest-neighbor algorithm that merged closely related sequences to remove PCR and sequencing errors. Alignment of CDR3 sequences to IMGT reference sequences was used to assign V, D and J gene segments. For a sequence to be retained, at least a six-nucleotide match to both a V gene segment and a J gene segment was required. Rearrangements were called productive when the CDR3 lacked stop codons and stayed in frame with V and J; all others were non-productive. Following IMGT convention, CDR3 was defined as the stretch from the second conserved V-encoded cysteine to the conserved J-encoded phenylalanine. The earlier analysis of about 610 of the donors excluded sequences that lacked an unambiguous match to a single V gene segment. An earlier analysis of several hundred of the donors called V segments functional above 56.7% productive rearrangements and segregating when the between-donor standard deviation exceeded 5%. A statistical classification framework was developed to diagnose cytomegalovirus status using the catalog of TCR beta chain sequences. V and J gene assignment, in a later analysis, came from comparing TCR nucleotide sequences with IMGT/GENE-DB human TR gene sequences. The TCRdist pipeline was used in a later analysis to assign CDR3 sequences and most-parsimonious VDJ recombination scenarios. A later analysis defined each TCR beta chain by its CDR3 amino acid sequence plus V-gene family, and excluded reads lacking a unique V-gene family. To address suspected cross-contamination and a sequencing artifact, a later analysis removed 550 to 750 highly shared, low-generation-probability nucleotide sequences. In a later analysis, a clonal expansion index was calculated for each public chain from normalized within-repertoire ranks of inferred template counts. A later analysis computed generation probabilities with a VDJ recombination model fitted to out-of-frame rearrangements, and checked the results against IGoR. In a later analysis, hypergeometric tests were used to score TCR-TCR, TCR-HLA and TCR-CMV co-occurrence, with a repertoire-size bias correction applied to TCR pairs. False discovery rates were estimated in a later analysis by permuting HLA or CMV assignments 20 times. In a later analysis, co-occurring TCRs were grouped with DBSCAN, and TCRdist sequence similarity was added when clustering was performed within HLA-allele-positive subsets. Co-occurrence clustering excluded repertoires with fewer than 30,000 or more than 120,000 public chains, plus five with anomalous nucleotide sharing. The source is immuneACCESS, and TCRdb retained only in-frame sequences with V and J called. Part of the clones is not carried over; for the studies checked, unresolved V genes explain less than half of this, and the remainder is unexplained. The DNA was the basis for D and trimming; V, J and clone size are from that table. The sample includes hundreds of thousands of clones, with around 80% observed a single time. The leading ten clones occupy around 2.9% of the sample.

The cohort was made up of 650 to 700 healthy bone marrow donors. All cohort members were sampled while nominally healthy, although unrecorded immune exposures were likely present. The donor tested CMV seropositive and was one of the 289 seropositive cohort members. Every donor gave a peripheral blood sample, and the peripheral blood mononuclear cells from that sample were used for TCR beta sequencing. Genomic DNA extraction from the blood cell samples was performed with the Qiagen DNeasy Blood Extraction Kit. The germline V gene gives CDR1 as MNHEY and CDR2 as SVGAGI. Clipping removes 5 bases from V and 2 bases from J, with 4 as the unmatched junction base count. The CDR3 contains 14 residues, cysteine and phenylalanine counted. Only the CDR3 part of the read is kept: 42 bases, read in frame from the first base. In its sample, this clone was seen a few times. Its antigen is not yet known. No base quality information exists; no much larger clone differs at one position.

This sequence originates from an older woman in good health and CMV-seropositive. The chain joins TRBV6-5 to TRBJ2-7; TRBD1 aligns with 9 central bases. Sequenced sample: PBMCs. The DNA is TGTGCCAGCAGTGACAGGGGGAGACCCTACGAGCAGTACTTC. Translation gives CASSDRGRPYEQYF.